This entry concerns a single T cell receptor (beta chain). As yet, its antigen is unknown. Trimming stripped 2 bases from V and 5 bases from J, with 9 bases between. CDR3 size: 13 residues. CDR1 and CDR2 (germline): LGHNA, YSLEER. This entry comes from a study of cytomegalovirus exposure and HLA in healthy donors. Regarding the study as a whole: Later findings reportedly placed an Asian-associated ancestry cluster below the approximately 630-donor mean for N-insertions. In an earlier analysis, in approximately 570 donors, most V segments appeared productive either ~90% or ~30% of the time. Researchers catalogued about 150 TCR beta chains as cytomegalovirus-associated.

Researchers ran the PCR with 60 Vbeta and 13 Jbeta primers. TCRdb's table, derived via immunoSEQ multiplex PCR, lists solely in-frame clones and lacks some. The repertoire consists of 150,000 to 200,000 clones, with 70% to 80% occurring once and the leading ten covering 1.5% to 1.7%. The rearrangement joins TRBV4-3 to TRBJ2-5; D is perhaps TRBD2 (6 bases). Sequencing was performed on PBMCs. This TCR derives from a girl between 10 and 17 years old in good health and CMV-seropositive. The CDR3: CASSQLAGETQYF. The CDR3 nucleotides are TGCGCCAGCAGCCAACTTGCGGGGGAGACCCAGTACTTC.